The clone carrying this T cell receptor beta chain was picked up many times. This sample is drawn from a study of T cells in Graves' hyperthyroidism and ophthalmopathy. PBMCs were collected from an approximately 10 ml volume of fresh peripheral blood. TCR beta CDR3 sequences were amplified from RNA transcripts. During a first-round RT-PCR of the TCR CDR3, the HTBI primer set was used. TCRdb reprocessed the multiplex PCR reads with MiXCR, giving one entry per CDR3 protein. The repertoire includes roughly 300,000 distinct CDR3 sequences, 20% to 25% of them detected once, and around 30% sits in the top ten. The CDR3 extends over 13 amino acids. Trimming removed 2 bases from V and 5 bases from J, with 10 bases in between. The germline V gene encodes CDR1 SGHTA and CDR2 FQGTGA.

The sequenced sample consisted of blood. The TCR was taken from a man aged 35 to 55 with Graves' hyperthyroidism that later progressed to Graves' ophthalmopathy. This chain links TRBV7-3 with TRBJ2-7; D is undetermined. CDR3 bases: TGTGCCAGCAGCTTATTACCGTTCCACGAGCAGTACTTC. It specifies CASSLLPFHEQYF.